This T cell receptor beta chain was found in a study of beta chain features in type 1 diabetes. Study-level findings and limits: In every one of the four CD4+ subsets, TCRB CDR3s were moderately but significantly shorter in Type 1 diabetes patients. Naive, central memory and Treg TCRB repertoires seemed to resemble each other more closely in patients than they did in healthy donors. VDJ junctions from patients with type 1 diabetes contained fewer insertions and more deletions.

One heparinised blood draw averaging around 120 mL was given by each donor. Notes on this clone: What it binds is not known.

Germline CDR1 KGHSH, CDR2 LQKENI. The CDR3 runs to 14 residues. Trimming took 3 bases from V and 3 from J, leaving 11 bases between them. Every isolated RNA sample was fully reverse transcribed, so sequencing captured expressed TCRB transcripts. Profiled with immunoSEQ multiplex PCR; TCRdb holds only in-frame clones, not every one. The repertoire has about half a million clones, roughly 30% of them found once; the top ten carry 0.06% to 0.07%. Sequencing was done on a sample of naive CD4+ T cells from blood. This sequence was found in a man between 18 and 35 years old in good health. This rearrangement joins TRBV18 to TRBJ1-1; D remains unclear. CDR3 amino acids: CASSPGVRDTEAFF. CDR3 DNA: TGTGCCAGCTCACCTGGGGTGAGGGACACTGAAGCTTTCTTT.